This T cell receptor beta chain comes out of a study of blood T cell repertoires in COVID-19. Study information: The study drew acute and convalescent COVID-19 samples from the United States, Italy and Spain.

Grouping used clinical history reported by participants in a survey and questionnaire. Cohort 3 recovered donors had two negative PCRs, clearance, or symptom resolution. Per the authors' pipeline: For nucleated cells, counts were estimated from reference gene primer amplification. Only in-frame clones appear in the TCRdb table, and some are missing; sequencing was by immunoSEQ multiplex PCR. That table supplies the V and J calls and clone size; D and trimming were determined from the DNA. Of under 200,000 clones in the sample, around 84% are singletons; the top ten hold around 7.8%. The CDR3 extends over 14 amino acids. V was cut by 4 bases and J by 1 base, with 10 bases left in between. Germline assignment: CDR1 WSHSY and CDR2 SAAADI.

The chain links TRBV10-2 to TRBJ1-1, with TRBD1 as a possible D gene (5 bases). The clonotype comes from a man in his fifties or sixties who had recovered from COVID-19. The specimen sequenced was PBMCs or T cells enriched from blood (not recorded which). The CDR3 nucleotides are TGCGCCAGCAGTGCCACCACAGGGAACACTGAAGCTTTCTTT. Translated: CASSATTGNTEAFF.